The T cell receptor beta chain described here comes from a study of T cells after yellow fever vaccination. Study overall: In the case of low-cell-number fractions, SMART-Seq v4 Ultra Low Input was used for preparation.

Each CDR3 protein is one row after TCRdb ran MiXCR on the 5' RACE reads. The repertoire includes 150,000 to 200,000 distinct CDR3 sequences, around 7.2% of them detected once, and approximately 2.4% sits in the top ten. Study results and caveats: Few clonotypes appeared in both CD4 and CD8 compartments.

CDR1 and CDR2 (germline): SGHRS, YFSETQ. Trimming took 6 bases from V and 4 from J; bases not matched to a gene: 13. The length of the CDR3 is 16 residues. This clonotype was observed many times. What it binds is unknown. Material: CD4+ T cells sorted from PBMCs, obtained 4 to 5 days after the first yellow fever vaccination. The sequence came from a man aged 18-30 years who received the YFV17D yellow fever vaccine. The chain combines TRBV5-1 with TRBJ2-7, with 10 bases that match TRBD2. This CDR3 reads CASNTGKAGGPYEQYF. The CDR3 bases are TGCGCCAGCAATACGGGGAAAGCGGGGGGGCCTTACGAGCAGTACTTC.